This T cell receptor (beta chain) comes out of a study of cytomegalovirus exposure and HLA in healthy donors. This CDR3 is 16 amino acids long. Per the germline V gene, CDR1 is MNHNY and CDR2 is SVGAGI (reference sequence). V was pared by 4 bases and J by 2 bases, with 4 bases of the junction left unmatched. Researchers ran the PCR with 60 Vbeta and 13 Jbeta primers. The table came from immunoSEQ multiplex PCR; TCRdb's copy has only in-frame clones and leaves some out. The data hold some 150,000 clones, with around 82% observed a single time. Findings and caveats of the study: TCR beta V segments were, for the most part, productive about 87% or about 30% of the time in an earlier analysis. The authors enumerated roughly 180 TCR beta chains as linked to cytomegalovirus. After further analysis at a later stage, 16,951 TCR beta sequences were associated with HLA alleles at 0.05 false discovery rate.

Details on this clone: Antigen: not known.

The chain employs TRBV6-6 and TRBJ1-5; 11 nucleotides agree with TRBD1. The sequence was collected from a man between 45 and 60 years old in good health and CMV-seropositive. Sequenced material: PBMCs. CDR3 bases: TGTGCCAGCAGTTCATTGGGACAGGGGGGCAATCAGCCCCAGCATTTT. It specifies CASSSLGQGGNQPQHF.